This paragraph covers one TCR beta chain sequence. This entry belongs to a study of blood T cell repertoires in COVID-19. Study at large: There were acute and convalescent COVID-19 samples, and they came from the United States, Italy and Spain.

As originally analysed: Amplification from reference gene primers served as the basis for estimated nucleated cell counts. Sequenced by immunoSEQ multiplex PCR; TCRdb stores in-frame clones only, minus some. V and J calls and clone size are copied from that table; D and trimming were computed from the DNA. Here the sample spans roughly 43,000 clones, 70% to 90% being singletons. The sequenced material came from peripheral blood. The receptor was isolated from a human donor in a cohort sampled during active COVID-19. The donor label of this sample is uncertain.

Here the CDR3 DNA reads TGTGCCAGCAGTGACCTAGACAGGGGGAGCTCCTACGAGCAGTACTTC. The encoded protein is CASSDLDRGSSYEQYF. The rearrangement links TRBV6-1 to TRBJ2-7; 9 bases agree with TRBD1. The CDR3 is 16 residues long. Germline assignment: CDR1 MNHNS and CDR2 SASEGT. Losses at the gene ends were 3 bases for V and 0 bases for J; bases not matched to a gene: 6.